These T cell receptor beta chains were read from a single sample in a study of blood T cell repertoires in COVID-19. Assay: immunoSEQ multiplex PCR; the TCRdb copy retains only in-frame clones and omits some. The table lists around 240,000 clones, approximately 84% of them singletons. Sequencing was carried out using peripheral blood. Source of these receptors: a woman under 40 who had recovered from COVID-19. CDR3s include the opening cysteine and the closing phenylalanine or tryptophan. A D gene is named only where the DNA matches it firmly. Where a row states a size, it is once, few, many or the class of an expanded clone; other rows omit it.

clone size	J gene	D gene	V gene	CDR3 protein	CDR3 DNA
NA	TRBJ2-2	NA	TRBV9	CASKTGTGELFF	TGTGCCAGCAAGACTGGCACCGGGGAGCTGTTTTTT
NA	TRBJ2-2	NA	TRBV15	CATSRARSTTNTGELFF	TGTGCCACCAGCAGAGCTAGGTCGACTACAAACACCGGGGAGCTGTTTTTT
NA	TRBJ2-3	TRBD2	TRBV2	CASAAGGVSTDTQYF	TGTGCCAGCGCCGCCGGGGGGGTTAGCACAGATACGCAGTATTTT
NA	TRBJ2-1	TRBD1	TRBV10-3	CAIARDRGNNEQFF	TGTGCCATCGCCCGGGACAGGGGGAACAATGAGCAGTTCTTC
NA	TRBJ2-6	NA	TRBV12-2	CASRLETSGGAAGANVLTF	TGTGCAAGTCGCTTAGAGACTAGCGGGGGGGCCGCTGGGGCCAACGTCCTGACTTTC
NA	TRBJ2-1	NA	TRBV7-9	CASVAQAYNEQFF	TGTGCCAGCGTCGCGCAAGCTTACAATGAGCAGTTCTTC
NA	TRBJ1-4	TRBD1	TRBV7-9	CASSLGTGNEKLFF	TGTGCCAGCAGCCTCGGGACAGGCAATGAAAAACTGTTTTTT
NA	TRBJ1-2	NA	TRBV7-2	CASSVDRLGYTF	TGTGCCAGCAGCGTAGACAGGCTCGGCTACACCTTC
NA	TRBJ2-1	TRBD2	TRBV7-2	CASSLGLSSSGGNNEQFF	TGTGCCAGCAGCTTAGGACTCTCCTCTAGCGGGGGTAACAATGAGCAGTTCTTC
few	TRBJ2-3	TRBD2	TRBV9	CASSVSGGVDTQYF	TGTGCCAGCAGCGTTAGCGGGGGGGTAGATACGCAGTATTTT
NA	TRBJ1-6	NA	TRBV6-4	CASSDSQGPNSPLHF	TGTGCCAGCAGTGACTCCCAGGGGCCGAATTCACCCCTCCACTTT
once	TRBJ2-5	TRBD1	TRBV11-2	CASSPGDRGQETQYF	TGTGCCAGCAGCCCTGGGGACAGGGGACAAGAGACCCAGTACTTC
NA	TRBJ1-1	TRBD1	TRBV6-5	CASSLGGAGNTEAFF	TGTGCCAGCAGTTTAGGGGGCGCCGGGAACACTGAAGCTTTCTTT
NA	TRBJ2-3	NA	TRBV7-8	CASSPGTGGGTDTQYF	TGTGCCAGCAGCCCCGGAACAGGGGGGGGCACAGATACGCAGTATTTT
NA	TRBJ1-2	NA	TRBV5-6	CASSLALSGKGSNYGYTF	TGTGCCAGCAGCTTGGCTCTTTCTGGGAAGGGGTCAAACTATGGCTACACCTTC
NA	TRBJ2-1	NA	TRBV19	CASTTGRSSYNEQFF	TGTGCCAGTACTACAGGGAGAAGCTCCTACAATGAGCAGTTCTTC
NA	TRBJ2-7	NA	TRBV28	CASSPRLLGVHEQYF	TGTGCCAGCAGTCCCCGGCTCTTGGGAGTGCACGAGCAGTACTTC
NA	TRBJ1-5	TRBD1	TRBV27	CASSRGTGINQPQHF	TGTGCCAGCAGCCGAGGGACAGGGATCAATCAGCCCCAGCATTTT
NA	TRBJ1-5	NA	TRBV30	CAWSPDSYNQPQHF	TGTGCCTGGAGTCCGGACAGTTACAATCAGCCCCAGCATTTT
NA	TRBJ2-3	NA	TRBV4-2	CASSQLQTSTDTQYF	TGTGCCAGCAGCCAACTCCAAACTAGCACAGATACGCAGTATTTT
few	TRBJ2-7	NA	TRBV13	CASRSSWAATYEQYF	TGTGCCAGCAGATCTTCATGGGCAGCCACTTACGAGCAGTACTTC
NA	TRBJ1-1	NA	TRBV6-2/TRBV6-3	CASSYWGGTEAFF	TGTGCCAGCAGTTATTGGGGGGGCACTGAAGCTTTCTTT
NA	TRBJ1-1	NA	TRBV18	CASSTGKNTEAFF	TGTGCCAGCTCAACCGGGAAGAACACTGAAGCTTTCTTT
NA	TRBJ1-2	NA	TRBV28	CASTLKGAAGYGYTF	TGTGCCAGCACTTTGAAAGGGGCTGCTGGCTATGGCTACACCTTC
NA	TRBJ2-7	TRBD2	TRBV3-1/TRBV3-2	CASSHAWTSEYEQYF	TGTGCCAGCAGCCATGCCTGGACTAGTGAATACGAGCAGTACTTC
NA	TRBJ2-5	TRBD1	TRBV9	CASSETGVGETQYF	TGTGCCAGCAGCGAAACAGGGGTAGGGGAGACCCAGTACTTC
NA	TRBJ2-7	TRBD2	TRBV29-1	CSVATSGKRDEQYF	TGCAGCGTTGCGACTAGCGGGAAGCGAGACGAGCAGTACTTC
NA	TRBJ1-3	NA	TRBV19	CASSILRGSGNTIYF	TGTGCCAGTAGTATACTTCGGGGGTCCGGAAACACCATATATTTT
NA	TRBJ2-1	NA	TRBV19	CASSLMSGPADEQFF	TGTGCCAGTAGTCTCATGAGCGGCCCGGCCGATGAGCAGTTCTTC
NA	TRBJ1-2	NA	TRBV4-2	CASSPRGSRGYTF	TGTGCCAGCAGCCCCCGGGGTAGTCGGGGCTACACCTTC
NA	TRBJ2-1	NA	TRBV7-9	CASTHGGANNEQFF	TGTGCCAGCACCCATGGGGGGGCTAACAATGAGCAGTTCTTC
NA	TRBJ2-3	TRBD2	TRBV13	CASSLGLGLAGWADTQYF	TGTGCCAGCAGCTTAGGCCTCGGACTAGCGGGGTGGGCAGATACGCAGTATTTT